This entry is about one TCR beta chain. Its antigen is not known. The record originates from a study of monozygotic twins with inflammatory bowel disease. Overall study results and limits: Especially with disease activity, IBD patients had fewer clonotypes in common with others than healthy twins did. By inverse Simpson index, TCRbeta diversity was lower in IBD patients than in healthy co-twins.

Looked up from germline, CDR1 is DFQATT and CDR2 is SNEGSKA (reference sequence). The CDR3 length is 11 residues. TCRdb reprocessed the 5' RACE reads and keeps a single row for each CDR3 protein, giving no DNA. This sample's clone table lists around 100,000 distinct CDR3 sequences. V usage is TRBV20-1 and J usage is TRBJ2-3; TCRdb returns TRBD2, unconfirmable since there is no DNA. This receptor was taken from a human donor with ulcerative colitis or Crohn's disease, or a healthy co-twin of an affected twin (not recorded which). The source material was blood. CDR3 protein: CSLSVRDTQYF.